The subject of this entry is one TCR beta chain. Its antigen is not identified. The data originate from a study of T cells after yellow fever vaccination. Study results and caveats: Weaker, the secondary response peaked sooner, at day 5 versus 15.

TCRdb independently ran MiXCR on the 5' RACE reads; one entry per CDR3 protein. The sample shows hundreds of thousands of distinct CDR3 sequences, about 12% of them seen only once. The receptor comes from a young man who received the YFV17D yellow fever vaccine. Sequencing was performed on PBMCs, taken on the day of the yellow fever booster vaccination.

The CDR3 nucleotides are TGTGCCAGCAGTTATAGACAGAACACCGGGGAGCTGTTTTTT. Translation gives CASSYRQNTGELFF. This chain uses TRBV6-5 with TRBJ2-2; D call uncertain. The V end was cut by 3 bases, the J end by 1 base, with 6 bases between. CDR3 length: 14 amino acids. CDR1 MNHEY and CDR2 SVGAGI come from the germline V gene.